This T cell receptor beta chain was sequenced in a study of blood T cell repertoires in COVID-19. Study overall: Samples representing acute and convalescent COVID-19 were sourced from the United States, Italy and Spain.

Residents of about two dozen US areas, aged 18 to 89 years, made up the participants. Per the study methods: Amplification from reference gene primers served as the basis for estimated nucleated cell counts. Libraries were prepared by immunoSEQ multiplex PCR; TCRdb keeps only in-frame clonotypes and omits some of them. The DNA gave D and trimming, while V, J and clone size come from that table. This table has under 300,000 clones, around 90% appearing once. The trim removed 8 bases at V and 3 bases at J, leaving 9 bases unmatched. This CDR3 region has 15 residues. Germline assignment: CDR1 LNHDA and CDR2 SQIVND (reference sequence).

The V gene is TRBV19, the J gene TRBJ2-1; 8 nucleotides line up with TRBD2. The source is a middle-aged woman who had recovered from COVID-19. The sequenced sample consisted of PBMCs or T cells enriched from blood (not recorded which). In DNA, the CDR3 is TGTGCCAGTGGGCGTCTCGGGAGGGTCTACAATGAGCAGTTCTTC. It encodes CASGRLGRVYNEQFF.